A single sample gave rise to the 10 T cell receptor beta chains below, sequenced in a study of early T cells in non-severe SARS-CoV-2 infection. Each CDR3 protein gets one entry after TCRdb re-called the 5' RACE reads with MiXCR. There are 35,000 to 40,000 distinct CDR3 sequences in the sample; around 4.6% occur only once, and 15% to 20% lies in the top ten. Sequencing input: whole blood. The receptors shown here come from an adult who was a healthcare worker with PCR-confirmed SARS-CoV-2 infection or an uninfected control (not recorded which).

In its sample, this clonotype was seen a few times. The V gene is TRBV7-6, the J gene TRBJ2-5; 11 bases map to TRBD2. CDR3 length: 16 amino acids. Germline loops: CDR1 SGHVS, CDR2 FNYEAQ. The V gene end was trimmed by 1 base and the J gene end by 1 base; junction bases not matched to a gene: 2. CDR3 amino acids: CASSLGLAGGQETQYF. The CDR3 DNA is TGTGCCAGCAGCTTAGGCCTAGCGGGGGGCCAAGAGACCCAGTACTTC.

This clonotype was recorded many times. V usage is TRBV11-1 and J usage is TRBJ1-6, with no clear D. The CDR3 contains 13 residues. V lost 1 base and J lost 13, with 11 bases in between. Germline V lookup: CDR1 SGHAT, CDR2 FQDESV (reference sequence). The CDR3 sequence: CASSLGVLEPLHF. The CDR3 nucleotides read TGTGCCAGCAGCTTAGGGGTCTTAGAGCCCCTCCACTTT.

This clonotype was detected many times. The rearrangement links TRBV2 to TRBJ1-2; TRBD1 matches 8 bases. The germline gives CDR1 SNHLY, CDR2 FYNNEI. The CDR3 consists of 14 residues. With 10 bases clipped from V and 7 bases from J, the junction kept 14 bases outside the gene matches. CDR3 in amino acids: CATRQGTNSRGYTF. As DNA, the CDR3 is TGTGCCACCCGACAGGGGACAAACAGTCGTGGCTACACCTTC.

There are a few counts of this clonotype. The rearrangement joins TRBV30 to TRBJ1-2; D not resolved. V lost 4 bases, J lost 1 base, and 4 bases lay in between. Per germline, CDR1 GTSNPN and CDR2 SVGIG (reference sequence). The CDR3 sequence is 11 residues long. In DNA form, the CDR3 reads TGTGCCTGGACGGGTAACTATGGCTACACCTTC. Translated: CAWTGNYGYTF.

This clonotype was found many times. This chain links TRBV15 with TRBJ2-1; possibly TRBD2 for D (5 bases). The germline gives CDR1 LNHNV, CDR2 YYDKDF (reference sequence). Deletions cut 1 base from V and 12 bases from J, with 19 bases between. The CDR3 runs 15 residues. The CDR3 DNA is TGTGCCACCAGCAGAGGGACGGAGGTGGCGTTTTCGCAGTTCTTC. It codes for CATSRGTEVAFSQFF.

This clonotype was recorded at least ten times. The gene calls are TRBV10-2 and TRBJ2-1; 7 bases agree with TRBD2. The germline V gene encodes CDR1 WSHSY and CDR2 SAAADI. Trimming took 9 bases from V and 0 from J; bases not matched to a gene: 8. The CDR3 extends over 15 amino acids. The CDR3 sequence is CASLLGGGSYNEQFF. The CDR3 coding sequence is TGCGCCAGTCTCTTGGGGGGGGGCTCCTACAATGAGCAGTTCTTC.

Details on this clonotype: One base away lies a much larger clone, so this may be a sequencing read error. The chain joins TRBV27 to TRBJ1-3; D remains unclear. Germline values: CDR1 MNHEY, CDR2 SMNVEV (reference sequence). Trimming left V 6 bases short and J 0 bases short, with 12 bases between. This CDR3 comprises 15 residues. CDR3: CASRMFWGSGNTIYF. In nucleotides, the CDR3 is TGTGCCAGCAGGATGTTTTGGGGCTCTGGAAACACCATATATTTT.

In this sample, this clonotype turned up many times. The chain uses TRBV29-1 and TRBJ2-1, with D possibly being TRBD2 (6 bases). The CDR3 covers 12 residues. V was pared by 1 base and J by 6 bases, with 7 bases between. Germline lookup yields CDR1 SQVTM and CDR2 ANQGSEA. CDR3 loop: CSVEGLVNEQFF. The CDR3 DNA is TGCAGCGTTGAAGGACTAGTCAATGAGCAGTTCTTC.

V gene TRBV7-3 combines with J gene TRBJ2-1; D gene ambiguous. CDR1 SGHTA and CDR2 FQGTGA come from the germline V gene. V lost 2 bases, J lost 8 bases, and 13 bases lay in between. The CDR3 length is 14 residues. CDR3 sequence: CASSLSSEVDEQFF. As DNA, the CDR3 is TGTGCCAGCAGCTTATCAAGCGAGGTCGATGAGCAGTTCTTC.

In nucleotides, the CDR3 is TGTGCCAGCAGTGACAGGTGGCGGAATTCACCCCTCCACTTT. Its translation: CASSDRWRNSPLHF. The genes are TRBV6-5 and TRBJ1-6, with TRBD1 as a possible D gene (6 bases). The CDR3 has 14 amino acids. Germline CDR1 MNHEY, CDR2 SVGAGI. With 5 bases removed from V and 7 bases from J, the gap between germline ends came to 12 bases.